This TCR beta chain was captured by sequencing in a study of regulatory T cells in long-lasting Graves disease. Study information: Graves' patients with a new diagnosis had received antithyroid drugs under 3 months. Study outcomes and limitations: TRBV28, TRBJ1-2 and TRBJ2-5 were segments that persistent disease favored.

Between the trimmed V and J ends, which lost 1 base and 8 bases, there was a span of 6 bases. Germline CDR1 and CDR2: SGHTA and FQGTGA. The CDR3 runs 13 residues. Construction of the TCR beta libraries employed iRepertoire HTBI primers in conjunction with Arm-PCR of CDR3 regions. As handled by the study authors: The study identified 60 to 65 TRBV and approximately 14 TRBJ segments across samples. TCRdb ran MiXCR on the multiplex PCR reads and lists one entry per CDR3 protein. These V and J calls originate from TCRdb's pipeline instead of the authors' own analysis. The data hold under 300,000 distinct CDR3 sequences, with 15% to 20% observed a single time. In its sample, this clonotype was seen a few times. The antigen is unknown. Noted time point: newly diagnosed GD, antithyroid drugs for less than 3 months. After RNA was extracted from PBMCs, the TCR library was made from it. This same sample was also part of a study on T cells in Graves' hyperthyroidism and ophthalmopathy. Per that paper: Diagnoses were established using clinical symptoms, serum thyroxine and TRAb, thyroid ultrasound and orbital computed tomography.

This receptor was taken from a woman under 40 with Graves disease. The J gene is TRBJ1-6, the V gene TRBV7-3; D ambiguous. Source: peripheral blood mononuclear cells (PBMCs), taken at new diagnosis, from a patient treated with antithyroid drugs. This CDR3 is CASSLNLYSPLHF. The CDR3 nucleotides read TGTGCCAGCAGCTTAAACCTTTATTCACCCCTCCACTTT.